These 26 T cell receptor beta chains originate from one sample sequenced in a study of cytomegalovirus exposure and HLA in healthy donors. PCR primers comprised 60 Vbeta and 13 Jbeta primers. Only in-frame clones appear in the TCRdb table, and some are missing; sequencing was by immunoSEQ multiplex PCR. The sample includes 150,000 to 200,000 clones, about 13% of them seen just once. Sequences were obtained from PBMCs. Receptor source: a man in his fifties or sixties in good health and CMV-seropositive.

This clone was picked up a small number of times. V gene TRBV11-3 combines with J gene TRBJ1-2, with a weak D call TRBD1 (6 bases). The V end lost 4 bases, the J end lost 7 bases, and 22 bases lay between the germline ends. The CDR3 extends over 16 amino acids. The germline CDR1 and CDR2 sequences are SGHNT and YENEEA. This CDR3 is CASSSRSITGKGGYTF. In DNA form, the CDR3 reads TGTGCCAGCAGCTCAAGAAGTATAACAGGGAAGGGTGGCTACACCTTC.

This clone was counted only a few times. The chain has TRBV6-5 and TRBJ1-1; D is unclear. CDR1 and CDR2 (germline): MNHEY, SVGAGI. Trimming pared 0 bases from V and 4 bases from J, leaving 6 bases between. The CDR3 is made up of 13 amino acids. This chain's CDR3 is CASSYSGTTEAFF. CDR3 DNA sequence: TGTGCCAGCAGTTACTCTGGCACCACTGAAGCTTTCTTT.

This chain links TRBV5-1 with TRBJ2-3; D perhaps matches TRBD2 (5 bases). From germline, CDR1 is SGHRS and CDR2 YFSETQ. Trimming shortened V by 0 bases and J by 2 bases, and 10 bases separated the two germline ends. The CDR3 totals 15 residues. The CDR3 spells CASSLAADPTDTQYF. The DNA for the CDR3 is TGCGCCAGCAGCTTGGCAGCGGACCCCACAGATACGCAGTATTTT.

This chain links TRBV11-1 with TRBJ1-6; 7 nucleotides line up with TRBD1. The CDR3 has 14 residues. V gave up 5 bases and J gave up 7 bases; unmatched junction bases: 5. CDR1 SGHAT and CDR2 FQDESV come from the germline V gene (reference sequence). The CDR3 here is CASSPGQLNSPLHF. Here the CDR3 DNA reads TGTGCCAGCAGCCCGGGACAGTTGAATTCACCCCTCCACTTT. Based on the CDR3 plus reference TRBV11-1 and TRBJ1-6, the full variable domain is EAEVAQSPRYKITEKSQAVAFWCDPISGHATLYWYRQILGQGPELLVQFQDESVVDDSQLPKDRFSAERLKGVDSTLKIQPAELGDSAMYLCASSPGQLNSPLHFGNGTRLTVT.

The sample holds a few counts of this clone. V gene TRBV5-1 combines with J gene TRBJ1-2, with 9 bases fitting TRBD1. CDR1 SGHRS and CDR2 YFSETQ come from the germline V gene. The ends lost 6 bases at V and 4 bases at J; junction bases unmatched: 10. The CDR3 sequence is 15 residues long. The CDR3, as DNA: TGCGCCAGCACCTGGGGACAGGGCGATTCCTATGGCTACACCTTC. Translation gives CASTWGQGDSYGYTF.

V is TRBV11-3 and J is TRBJ1-1, with 10 positions matching TRBD1. The CDR3 spans 14 residues. The germline V gene encodes CDR1 SGHNT and CDR2 YENEEA. V lost 4 bases, J lost 3 bases, and 2 bases stayed unmatched. The CDR3 sequence: CASSSDRGDTEAFF. In DNA, the CDR3 is TGTGCCAGCAGCTCGGACAGGGGGGACACTGAAGCTTTCTTT.

As for this clone: Mismatch with germline at one junction end may stem from a read error. This sequence joins TRBV4-3 and TRBJ1-6; no clear D gene. CDR3 size: 13 residues. Germline values: CDR1 LGHNA, CDR2 YSLEER. CDR3 in DNA: TGCGTCAGCAGCCAATCCGATAATTCACCCCTCCACTTT. Encoded protein: CVSSQSDNSPLHF.

This chain uses TRBV16 with TRBJ2-5; D is possibly TRBD1 (6 bases). The CDR3 consists of 15 residues. The germline V gene has CDR1 KGHSY and CDR2 FQNENV. With 1 base removed from V and 2 bases from J, the gap between germline ends came to 11 bases. The DNA for the CDR3 is TGTGCCAGCAGCCAATGGGGAACAGGGCAAGAGACCCAGTACTTC. It is translated as CASSQWGTGQETQYF.

This clone turned up a few times. V and J are TRBV19 and TRBJ1-1; D ambiguous. CDR3 length equals 14 residues. V lost 3 bases and J 1 base, leaving 9 bases between the germline ends. CDR1 LNHDA and CDR2 SQIVND come from the germline V gene (reference sequence). This chain's CDR3 is CASSMNGANTEAFF. CDR3 sequence (DNA): TGTGCCAGTAGTATGAACGGTGCGAACACTGAAGCTTTCTTT. Together with reference TRBV19 and TRBJ1-1, the CDR3 gives the full variable domain: DGGITQSPKYLFRKEGQNVTLSCEQNLNHDAMYWYRQDPGQGLRLIYYSQIVNDFQKGDIAEGYSVSREKKESFPLTVTSAQKNPTAFYLCASSMNGANTEAFFGQGTRLTVV.

The sample holds a few counts of this clone. The V call is TRBV7-9, the J call TRBJ1-2; TRBD1 is a possible D gene (5 bases). The CDR3 consists of 13 residues. The V and J ends lost 5 bases and 4 bases respectively, with 11 bases between them. The V gene's germline CDR1 is SEHNR and CDR2 FQNEAQ (reference sequence). DNA for the CDR3: TGTGCCAGCAGCCCAGGGTTCCGCTATGGCTACACCTTC. Residues: CASSPGFRYGYTF. The full variable domain, completed using reference TRBV7-9 and TRBJ1-2, is DTGVSQNPRHKITKRGQNVTFRCDPISEHNRLYWYRQTLGQGPEFLTYFQNEAQLEKSRLLSDRFSAERPKGSFSTLEIQRTEQGDSAMYLCASSPGFRYGYTFGSGTRLTVV.

This clone came up a few times. The chain recombines TRBV7-9 with TRBJ2-2; maybe TRBD2 (5 bases). V was clipped by 7 bases and J by 4 bases, with 10 bases between them. Germline V gives CDR1 SEHNR, CDR2 FQNEAQ (reference sequence). CDR3 length: 13 residues. The DNA of the CDR3 is TGTGCCAGCACGCCGAGGGTCACCGGGGAGCTGTTTTTT. Amino acids: CASTPRVTGELFF.

This clone has more than one count but fewer than ten. V usage is TRBV5-1 and J usage is TRBJ2-1, with unresolved D. CDR3 length equals 15 residues. The germline V gene encodes CDR1 SGHRS and CDR2 YFSETQ. Trimming pared 1 base from V and 0 bases from J, leaving 8 bases between. Here the CDR3 reads CASSLNSHSYNEQFF. CDR3 bases: TGCGCCAGCAGCTTGAATAGTCACTCCTACAATGAGCAGTTCTTC.

The table lists this clone with a few counts. V is TRBV19 and J is TRBJ1-2; 12 bases line up with TRBD1. The CDR3 has 19 amino acids. CDR1 and CDR2 (germline): LNHDA, SQIVND (reference sequence). V lost 4 bases, J lost 4 bases, and 16 bases stayed unmatched. The CDR3 DNA sequence: TGTGCCAGTAGTAACCAAATTGGGACAGGGGGCGCGAGTGGCTATGGCTACACCTTC. This encodes CASSNQIGTGGASGYGYTF.

The chain carries TRBV5-1 and TRBJ2-7; D uncertain. V was clipped by 0 bases and J by 2 bases, with 15 bases between them. The germline gives CDR1 SGHRS, CDR2 YFSETQ. This CDR3 has 16 amino acids. CDR3 amino acids: CASSLADSRTPYEQYF. In DNA, the CDR3 is TGCGCCAGCAGCTTGGCGGATTCTAGAACTCCCTACGAGCAGTACTTC.

V usage is TRBV5-6 and J usage is TRBJ2-5; TRBD1 agrees at 9 bases. Germline assignment: CDR1 SGHDT and CDR2 YYEEEE. The CDR3 runs to 15 residues. The J segment lost 1 base and the V segment lost 4 bases, leaving 5 bases of the junction unmatched. Written as DNA, the CDR3 is TGTGCCAGCAGCCGGACGACAGGGGGCCAAGAGACCCAGTACTTC. This codes for CASSRTTGGQETQYF.

This chain joins TRBV2 and TRBJ2-2; TRBD1 agrees at 8 bases. Germline lookup yields CDR1 SNHLY and CDR2 FYNNEI. Trimming took 5 bases from V and 6 from J; bases not matched to a gene: 5. The CDR3 contains 14 residues. DNA of the CDR3: TGTGCCAGCAGTCGGACAGGGCGTTCCGGGGAGCTGTTTTTT. Protein: CASSRTGRSGELFF.

Only a few counts were recorded for this clone. This CDR3 is also generated by other DNA sequences in the sample. This chain uses TRBV4-3 with TRBJ1-2; TRBD1 matches 8 bases. The CDR3 contains 15 residues. V gave up 1 base and J gave up 3 bases; unmatched junction bases: 4. Germline V gives CDR1 LGHNA, CDR2 YSLEER. The CDR3 region is CASSQGTGRDYGYTF. The CDR3 coding sequence is TGCGCCAGCAGCCAAGGGACAGGGAGGGACTATGGCTACACCTTC.

This clone turned up a few times. This chain uses TRBV30 with TRBJ1-4; the match to TRBD1 covers 11 bases. The J segment lost 8 bases and the V segment lost 2 bases, leaving 7 bases of the junction unmatched. Germline-derived CDR1 and CDR2 are GTSNPN and SVGIG (reference sequence). This CDR3 comprises 15 residues. The CDR3 DNA is TGTGCCTGGAGTCTGGGACAGGGGGGACCCGAAAAACTGTTTTTT. It encodes CAWSLGQGGPEKLFF.

This clone was observed a few times. J is TRBJ2-5 and V is TRBV5-1, with D unclear. The CDR3 is 12 residues long. From germline, CDR1 is SGHRS and CDR2 YFSETQ. Trimming pared 2 bases from V and 1 base from J, leaving 3 bases between. Here the CDR3 reads CASSLAQETQYF. The CDR3, as DNA: TGCGCCAGCAGCTTAGCCCAAGAGACCCAGTACTTC.

This clone was seen a handful of times. This chain uses TRBV28 with TRBJ1-2, with TRBD1 matching 10 bases. This CDR3 has 16 amino acids. The germline V gene has CDR1 MDHEN and CDR2 SYDVKM. J was trimmed by 8 bases and V by 6 bases; bases with no gene match: 15. The DNA of the CDR3 is TGTGCCAGCAGGGGGCGGACAGGGGGTGTCTCGCGGGGCTACACCTTC. Amino acids: CASRGRTGGVSRGYTF.

This clone was detected a few times. The chain links TRBV4-1 to TRBJ1-4; 7 bases are a match to TRBD1. Germline V CDR1 and CDR2: MGHRA, YSYEKL. The CDR3 is 15 amino acids. Trimming removed 3 bases from V and 4 bases from J; junction bases left unmatched: 5. CDR3 coding DNA: TGCGCCAGCAGCCATCAGGACAGGATTAATGAAAAACTGTTTTTT. Its translation: CASSHQDRINEKLFF.

The chain couples TRBV9 to TRBJ2-3; tentative D call: TRBD2 (5 bases). The CDR3 totals 13 residues. The germline V gene has CDR1 SGDLS and CDR2 YYNGEE. The V gene lost 3 bases and the J gene lost 6 bases, with 11 bases spanning the gap. The CDR3 loop is CASSAVDFDTQYF. The CDR3 DNA follows: TGTGCCAGCAGCGCTGTGGACTTTGATACGCAGTATTTT. The entire variable domain, with the rest obtained from reference TRBV9 and TRBJ2-3, is as follows: DSGVTQTPKHLITATGQRVTLRCSPRSGDLSVYWYQQSLDQGLQFLIQYYNGEERAKGNILERFSAQQFPDLHSELNLSSLELGDSALYFCASSAVDFDTQYFGPGTRLTVL.

This clone was detected only a few times. V usage is TRBV6-6 and J usage is TRBJ2-6; D remains ambiguous. Looked up from germline, CDR1 is MNHNY and CDR2 is SVGAGI (reference sequence). The germline V and J ends were trimmed by 2 bases and 5 bases, with 10 bases remaining between them. The CDR3 consists of 15 residues. The CDR3 sequence: CASSYGGNRANVLTF. The CDR3 DNA sequence: TGTGCCAGCAGTTACGGCGGCAACAGGGCCAACGTCCTGACTTTC.

The chain links TRBV13 to TRBJ2-5; 8 bases align to TRBD1. V lost 4 bases and J lost 5; bases outside the gene matches: 12. The CDR3 length is 16 residues. Germline-derived CDR1 and CDR2 are PRHDT and FYEKMQ (reference sequence). The CDR3 region has the DNA TGTGCCAGCAGCTCCACTACCGGGACAGGAGGGGAGACCCAGTACTTC. Residues: CASSSTTGTGGETQYF.

This chain uses TRBV4-1 with TRBJ2-5; D unclear. Germline loops: CDR1 MGHRA, CDR2 YSYEKL. V was pared by 0 bases and J by 4 bases, with 3 bases between. There are 12 residues in the CDR3. The CDR3 loop is CASSQDSETQYF. CDR3 coding DNA: TGCGCCAGCAGCCAAGACTCAGAGACCCAGTACTTC.

In the case of this clone: At one of its ends the junction is not consistent with the germline gene, which may arise from a read error. Different DNA sequences within this sample yield the same CDR3. The chain is built from TRBV5-4 and TRBJ1-4; D is undetermined. CDR1 and CDR2 (germline): SGHNT, YYREEE (reference sequence). CDR3 length: 14 amino acids. Here the CDR3 reads CASSSRDSDEKLFF. In DNA form, the CDR3 reads TGTGCCAGCAGCTCCCGGGATTCTGATGAAAAGCTGTTTTTT.